Shown below are 5 T cell receptor beta chains from a single sample sequenced in a study of CD8 T cells in ankylosing spondylitis listed by TCRdb under 2017. The study at large found these results: A TCR beta motif made up of several highly homologous amino acid variants appeared to be characteristic of blood from ankylosing spondylitis patients.

No antigen has been assigned to these receptors. The library was produced with 5' RACE. The reads were generated on an Illumina HiSeq 2500. Starting from the raw public reads, TCRdb applied fastp trimming at Q25, assembled clones with MiXCR and retained in-frame beta chains. Entries that share a CDR3 protein sequence are merged under the most common genes and DNA. A total of some 450,000 distinct CDR3 sequences appear in this sample, 15% to 20% of them only once. Of the sample, under 1.2% is held by the ten largest clones. Specimen: blood, either unsorted or a sorted T cell fraction (not recorded which). All receptors come from a male donor with ankylosing spondylitis.

This clonotype was seen a handful of times. The rearrangement uses TRBV5-8 and TRBJ2-2; D not resolved. This CDR3 spans 18 amino acids. Germline lookup yields CDR1 SGHTS and CDR2 YDEGEE. Deletions cut 5 bases from V and 1 base from J, with 21 bases between. CDR3 amino acids: CASSLLETSRLNTGELFF. Here the CDR3 DNA reads TGTGCCAGCAGTTTGCTTGAGACATCTAGGTTGAACACCGGGGAGCTGTTTTTT.

This clonotype appeared many times. The V gene is TRBV12-3 or TRBV12-4, the J gene TRBJ1-4; unclear D gene. V lost 8 bases and J lost 8, with 27 bases in between. The length of the CDR3 is 17 residues. The CDR3 is CASGATSAGRVGEKLFF. As DNA, the CDR3 is TGTGCCAGCGGTGCCACCTCGGCGGGGAGGGTGGGAGAAAAACTGTTTTTT.

The rearrangement links TRBV15 to TRBJ2-2; TRBD1 might be the D (6 bases). The V end was cut by 5 bases, the J end by 0 bases, with 13 bases between. The CDR3 is made up of 16 amino acids. Germline lookup yields CDR1 LNHNV and CDR2 YYDKDF (reference sequence). CDR3 amino acids: CATSRQGLPNTGELFF. CDR3 nucleotide sequence: TGTGCCACCAGCCGTCAGGGGTTACCGAACACCGGGGAGCTGTTTTTT.

This clonotype was observed a handful of times. This chain joins TRBV13 and TRBJ1-6, with D hard to call. Germline V gives CDR1 PRHDT, CDR2 FYEKMQ (reference sequence). The CDR3 is made up of 17 amino acids. Trimming removed 5 bases from V and 0 bases from J, with 14 bases in between. The CDR3 DNA follows: TGTGCCAGCAGCCCCCCTCCAGGAAGCTCCTATAATTCACCCCTCCACTTT. As protein: CASSPPPGSSYNSPLHF. Full variable domain (remainder filled in from reference TRBV13 and TRBJ1-6): AAGVIQSPRHLIKEKRETATLKCYPIPRHDTVYWYQQGPGQDPQFLISFYEKMQSDKGSIPDRFSAQQFSDYHSELNMSSLELGDSALYFCASSPPPGSSYNSPLHFGNGTRLTVT.

This clonotype came up a few times. The chain recombines TRBV5-1 with TRBJ2-3, with a possible D match to TRBD2 (6 bases). This CDR3 spans 14 amino acids. V lost 4 bases to trimming and J lost 4 bases, with 13 bases between them. CDR1 and CDR2 from the germline V gene are SGHRS and YFSETQ. The CDR3 is CASSGGLSADTQYF. CDR3 in DNA: TGCGCCAGCAGCGGGGGACTTTCCGCAGATACGCAGTATTTT.